This T cell receptor beta chain was captured by sequencing in a study of cytomegalovirus exposure and HLA in healthy donors. Germline V gives CDR1 MNHNS, CDR2 SASEGT. The CDR3 has 14 residues. The germline V and J ends were trimmed by 6 bases and 0 bases, with 11 bases remaining between them. Points on this clone: Its target is not known.

A multiplex PCR was run with 60 Vbeta primers and 13 Jbeta primers. The table came from immunoSEQ multiplex PCR; TCRdb's copy has only in-frame clones and leaves some out. Here the sample spans 150,000 to 200,000 clones, roughly 80% being singletons. Study-wide findings and caveats: In a later analysis, V- and J-gene trimming of beta chains associated with a DCLRE1C missense variant, replicated independently.

Sequenced material: PBMCs. The V call is TRBV6-1, the J call TRBJ2-5; D may be TRBD2 (6 bases). The sequence was obtained from a human donor in good health. The CDR3 loop reads CASRARGNQETQYF. Here the CDR3 DNA reads TGTGCCAGCAGGGCGCGGGGTAACCAAGAGACCCAGTACTTC.